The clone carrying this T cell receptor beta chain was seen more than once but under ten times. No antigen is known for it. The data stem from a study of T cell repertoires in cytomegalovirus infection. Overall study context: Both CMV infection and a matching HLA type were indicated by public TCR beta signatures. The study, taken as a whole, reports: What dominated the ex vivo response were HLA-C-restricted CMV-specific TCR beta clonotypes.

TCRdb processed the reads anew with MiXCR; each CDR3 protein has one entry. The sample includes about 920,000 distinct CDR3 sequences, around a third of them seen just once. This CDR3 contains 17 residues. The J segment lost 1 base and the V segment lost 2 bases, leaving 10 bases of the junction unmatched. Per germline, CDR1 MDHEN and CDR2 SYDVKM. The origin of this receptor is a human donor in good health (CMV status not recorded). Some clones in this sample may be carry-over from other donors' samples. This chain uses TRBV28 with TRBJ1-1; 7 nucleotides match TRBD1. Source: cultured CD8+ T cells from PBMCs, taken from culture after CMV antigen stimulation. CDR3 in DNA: TGTGCCAGCAGTTTAGTTACAGTTACAGGGGCGAACACTGAAGCTTTCTTT. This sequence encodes CASSLVTVTGANTEAFF.